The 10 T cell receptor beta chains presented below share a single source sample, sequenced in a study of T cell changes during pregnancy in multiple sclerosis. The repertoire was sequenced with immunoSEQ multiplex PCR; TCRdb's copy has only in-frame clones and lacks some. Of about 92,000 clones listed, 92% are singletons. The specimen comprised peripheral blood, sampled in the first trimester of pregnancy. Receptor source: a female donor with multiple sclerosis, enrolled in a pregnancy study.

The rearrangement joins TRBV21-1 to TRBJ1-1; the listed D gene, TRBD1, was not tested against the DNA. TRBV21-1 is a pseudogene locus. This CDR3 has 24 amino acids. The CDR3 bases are TGTGCCAGCAGCAAAGCGATGAACACAGGGAGTTTTGGTGAGGAAGTAAGCCCTTACACTGAAGCTTTCTTT. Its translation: CASSKAMNTGSFGEEVSPYTEAFF.

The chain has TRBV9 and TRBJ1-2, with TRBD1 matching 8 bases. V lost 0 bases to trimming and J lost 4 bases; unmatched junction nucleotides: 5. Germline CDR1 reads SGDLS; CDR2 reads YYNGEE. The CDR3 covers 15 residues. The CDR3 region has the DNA TGTGCCAGCAGCGTAGGGCAGGGGGCTGTCTATGGCTACACCTTC. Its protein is CASSVGQGAVYGYTF.

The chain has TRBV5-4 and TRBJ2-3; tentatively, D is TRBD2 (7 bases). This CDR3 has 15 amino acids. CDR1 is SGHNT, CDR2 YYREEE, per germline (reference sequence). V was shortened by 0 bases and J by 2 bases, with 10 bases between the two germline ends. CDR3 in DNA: TGTGCCAGCAGCTTGGGCGCGGGGGCCACAGATACGCAGTATTTT. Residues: CASSLGAGATDTQYF.

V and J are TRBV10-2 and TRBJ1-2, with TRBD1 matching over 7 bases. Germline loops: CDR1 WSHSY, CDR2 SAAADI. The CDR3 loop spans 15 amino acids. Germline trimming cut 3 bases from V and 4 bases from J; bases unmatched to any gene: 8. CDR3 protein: CASSDRQGDSYGYTF. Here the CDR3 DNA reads TGCGCCAGCAGTGACCGTCAGGGGGACTCCTATGGCTACACCTTC.

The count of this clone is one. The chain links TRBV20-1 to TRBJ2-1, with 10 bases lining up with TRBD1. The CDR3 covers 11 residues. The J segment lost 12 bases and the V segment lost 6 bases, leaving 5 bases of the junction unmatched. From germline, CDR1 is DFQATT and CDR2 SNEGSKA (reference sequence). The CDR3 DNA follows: TGCAGTGCCTACGGACAGGGGGGGCAGTTCTTC. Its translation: CSAYGQGGQFF.

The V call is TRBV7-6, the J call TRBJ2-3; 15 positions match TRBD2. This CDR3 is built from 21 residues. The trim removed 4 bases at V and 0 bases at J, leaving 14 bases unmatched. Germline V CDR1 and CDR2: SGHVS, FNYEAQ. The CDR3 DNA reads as TGTGCCAGCAGCTCTGAAGCCCCAGGACTAGCGGGAGGGTATAGCACAGATACGCAGTATTTT. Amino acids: CASSSEAPGLAGGYSTDTQYF.

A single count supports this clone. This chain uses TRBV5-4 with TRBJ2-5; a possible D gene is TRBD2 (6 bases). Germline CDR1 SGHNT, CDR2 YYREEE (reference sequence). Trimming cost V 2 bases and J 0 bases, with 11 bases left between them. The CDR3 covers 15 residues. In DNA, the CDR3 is TGTGCCAGCAGCTTCGTGGGGGGATACCAAGAGACCCAGTACTTC. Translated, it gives CASSFVGGYQETQYF.

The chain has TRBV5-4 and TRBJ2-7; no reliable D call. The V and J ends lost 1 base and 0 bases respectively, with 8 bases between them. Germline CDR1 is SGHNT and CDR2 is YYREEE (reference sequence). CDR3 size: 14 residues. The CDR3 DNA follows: TGTGCCAGCAGCTTGAGTGAGGCCTCCTACGAGCAGTACTTC. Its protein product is CASSLSEASYEQYF.

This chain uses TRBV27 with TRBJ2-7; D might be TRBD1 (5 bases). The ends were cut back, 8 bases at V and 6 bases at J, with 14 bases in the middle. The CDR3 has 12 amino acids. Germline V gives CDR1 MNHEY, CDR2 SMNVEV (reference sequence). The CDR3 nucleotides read TGTGCCAGCGCCGAGTGGGGCCGCGAGCAGTACTTC. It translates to CASAEWGREQYF.

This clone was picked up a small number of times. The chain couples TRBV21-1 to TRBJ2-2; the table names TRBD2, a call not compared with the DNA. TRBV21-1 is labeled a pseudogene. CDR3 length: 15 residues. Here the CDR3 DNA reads TGTGCCAGCAGCACCGGGACTAGCAATCCCGGGGAGCTGTTTTTT. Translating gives CASSTGTSNPGELFF.